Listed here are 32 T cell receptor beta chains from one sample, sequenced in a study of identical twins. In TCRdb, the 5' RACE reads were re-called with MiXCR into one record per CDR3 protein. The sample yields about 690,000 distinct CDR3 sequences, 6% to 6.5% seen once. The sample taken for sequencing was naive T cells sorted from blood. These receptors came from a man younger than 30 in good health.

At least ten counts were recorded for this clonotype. In DNA form, the CDR3 reads TGTGCCAGCAGCTCCGGGACTGGGAATTCACCCCTCCACTTT. Protein: CASSSGTGNSPLHF. This chain connects TRBV5-5 to TRBJ1-6, with D perhaps TRBD1 (5 bases). The V end lost 3 bases, the J end lost 7 bases, and 11 bases lay between the germline ends. The CDR3 loop spans 14 amino acids. CDR1 is SGHKS and CDR2 is YYEKEE in the germline V gene (reference sequence). The full variable domain, in which reference TRBV5-5 and TRBJ1-6 provide the parts outside the CDR3, is DAGVTQSPTHLIKTRGQQVTLRCSPISGHKSVSWYQQVLGQGPQFIFQYYEKEERGRGNFPDRFSARQFPNYSSELNVNALLLGDSALYLCASSSGTGNSPLHFGNGTRLTVT.

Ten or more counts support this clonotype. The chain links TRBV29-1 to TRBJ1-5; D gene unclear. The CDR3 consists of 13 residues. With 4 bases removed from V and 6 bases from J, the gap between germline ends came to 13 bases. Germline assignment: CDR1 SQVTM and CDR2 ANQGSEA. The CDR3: CSVVLEHGQPQHF. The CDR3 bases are TGCAGCGTTGTTTTGGAGCATGGTCAGCCCCAGCATTTT. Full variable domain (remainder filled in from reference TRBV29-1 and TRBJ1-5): SAVISQKPSRDICQRGTSLTIQCQVDSQVTMMFWYRQQPGQSLTLIATANQGSEATYESGFVIDKFPISRPNLTFSTLTVSNMSPEDSSIYLCSVVLEHGQPQHFGDGTRLSIL.

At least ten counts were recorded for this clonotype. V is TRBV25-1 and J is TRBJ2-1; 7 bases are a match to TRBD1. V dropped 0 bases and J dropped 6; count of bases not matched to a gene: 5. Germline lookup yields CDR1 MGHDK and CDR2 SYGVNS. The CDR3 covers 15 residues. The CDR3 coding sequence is TGTGCCAGCAGTGAATACGGGTACAGGGGCAATGAGCAGTTCTTC. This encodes CASSEYGYRGNEQFF.

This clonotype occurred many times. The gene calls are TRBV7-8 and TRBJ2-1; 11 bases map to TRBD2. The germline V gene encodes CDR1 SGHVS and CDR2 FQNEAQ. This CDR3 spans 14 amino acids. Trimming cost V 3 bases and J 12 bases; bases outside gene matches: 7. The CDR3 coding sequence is TGTGCCAGCAGCTTGGGGACTAGCGGCGGGATGCAGTTCTTC. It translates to CASSLGTSGGMQFF.

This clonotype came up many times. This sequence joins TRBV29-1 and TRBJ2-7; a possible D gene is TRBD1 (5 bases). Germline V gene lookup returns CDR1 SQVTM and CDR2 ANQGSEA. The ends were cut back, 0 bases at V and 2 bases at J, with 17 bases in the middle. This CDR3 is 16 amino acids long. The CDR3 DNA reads TGCAGCGTTGAAGACCCTGACAGCTACAATCCCTACGAGCAGTACTTC. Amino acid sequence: CSVEDPDSYNPYEQYF.

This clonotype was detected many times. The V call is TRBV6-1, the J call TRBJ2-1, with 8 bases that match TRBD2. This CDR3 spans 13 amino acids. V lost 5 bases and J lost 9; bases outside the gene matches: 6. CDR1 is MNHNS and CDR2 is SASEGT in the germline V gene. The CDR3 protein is CASSRTSPLEQFF. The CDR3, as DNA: TGTGCCAGCAGTAGGACTAGCCCCCTTGAGCAGTTCTTC.

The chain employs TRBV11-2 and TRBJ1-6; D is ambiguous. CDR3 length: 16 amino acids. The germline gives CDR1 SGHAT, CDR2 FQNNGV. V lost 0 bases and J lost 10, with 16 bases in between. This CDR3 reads CASSLESGLPGSPLHF. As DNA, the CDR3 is TGTGCCAGCAGCTTAGAGAGTGGTTTACCTGGCTCACCCCTCCACTTT.

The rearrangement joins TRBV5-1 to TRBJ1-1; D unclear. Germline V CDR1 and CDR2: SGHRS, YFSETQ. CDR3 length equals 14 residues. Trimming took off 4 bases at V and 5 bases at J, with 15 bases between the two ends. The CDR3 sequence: CASSLPLVGTEAFF. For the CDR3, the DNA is TGCGCCAGCAGCCTACCACTAGTTGGAACTGAAGCTTTCTTT.

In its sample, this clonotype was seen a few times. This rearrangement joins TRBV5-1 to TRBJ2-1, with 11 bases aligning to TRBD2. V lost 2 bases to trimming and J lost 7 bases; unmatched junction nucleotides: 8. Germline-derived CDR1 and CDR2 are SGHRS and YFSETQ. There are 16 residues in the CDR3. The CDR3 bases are TGCGCCAGCAGCTTTGGGACTAGCGGCTTAGGGAATGAGCAGTTCTTC. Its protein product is CASSFGTSGLGNEQFF.

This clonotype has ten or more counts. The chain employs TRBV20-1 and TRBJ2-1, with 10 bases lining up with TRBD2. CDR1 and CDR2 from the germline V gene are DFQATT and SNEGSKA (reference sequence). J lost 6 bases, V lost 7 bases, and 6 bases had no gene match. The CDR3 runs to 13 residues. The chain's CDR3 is CSVPSGSPNEQFF. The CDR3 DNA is TGCAGTGTTCCTAGCGGGAGTCCCAATGAGCAGTTCTTC.

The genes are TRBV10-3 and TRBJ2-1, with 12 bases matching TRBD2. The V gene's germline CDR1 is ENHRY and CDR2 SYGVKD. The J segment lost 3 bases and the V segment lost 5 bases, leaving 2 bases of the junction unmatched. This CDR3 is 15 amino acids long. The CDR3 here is CAISKLAGGYNEQFF. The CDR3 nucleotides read TGTGCCATCAGTAAACTAGCGGGAGGCTACAATGAGCAGTTCTTC.

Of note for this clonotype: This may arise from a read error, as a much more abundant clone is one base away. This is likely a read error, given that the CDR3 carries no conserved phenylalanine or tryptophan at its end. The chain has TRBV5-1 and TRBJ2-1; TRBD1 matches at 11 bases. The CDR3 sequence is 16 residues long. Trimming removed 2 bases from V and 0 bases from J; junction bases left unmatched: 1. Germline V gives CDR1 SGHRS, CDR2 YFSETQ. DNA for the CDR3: TGCGCCAGCAGCTTCGGGACAGGGGGCTCCTACAATGAGCAGTTCTCC. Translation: CASSFGTGGSYNEQFS.

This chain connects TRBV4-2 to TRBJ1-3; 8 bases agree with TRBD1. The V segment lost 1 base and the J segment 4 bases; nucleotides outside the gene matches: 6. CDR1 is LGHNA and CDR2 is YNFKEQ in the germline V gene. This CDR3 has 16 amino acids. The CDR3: CASSQVDRGAGNTIYF. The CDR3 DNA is TGTGCCAGCAGCCAAGTCGACAGGGGAGCCGGAAACACCATATATTTT.

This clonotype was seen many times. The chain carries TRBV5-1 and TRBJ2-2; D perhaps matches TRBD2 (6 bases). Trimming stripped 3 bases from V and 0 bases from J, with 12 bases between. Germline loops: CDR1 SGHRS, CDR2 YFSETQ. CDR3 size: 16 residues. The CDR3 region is CASSYVEGANTGELFF. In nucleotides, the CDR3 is TGCGCCAGCAGCTACGTGGAGGGAGCGAACACCGGGGAGCTGTTTTTT. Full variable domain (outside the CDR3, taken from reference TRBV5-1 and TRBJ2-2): KAGVTQTPRYLIKTRGQQVTLSCSPISGHRSVSWYQQTPGQGLQFLFEYFSETQRNKGNFPGRFSGRQFSNSRSEMNVSTLELGDSALYLCASSYVEGANTGELFFGEGSRLTVL.

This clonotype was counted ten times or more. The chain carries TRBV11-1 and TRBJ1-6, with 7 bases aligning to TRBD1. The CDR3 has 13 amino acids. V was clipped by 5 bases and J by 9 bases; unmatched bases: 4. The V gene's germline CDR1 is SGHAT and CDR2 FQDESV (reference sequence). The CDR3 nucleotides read TGTGCCAGCAGCCGACAGGGTGGTTCACCCCTCCACTTT. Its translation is CASSRQGGSPLHF.

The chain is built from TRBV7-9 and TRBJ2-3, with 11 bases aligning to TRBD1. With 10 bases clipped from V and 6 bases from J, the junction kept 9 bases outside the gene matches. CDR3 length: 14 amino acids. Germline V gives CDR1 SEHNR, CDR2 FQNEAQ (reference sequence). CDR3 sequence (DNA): TGTGCCACCCGAACCGGACAGGGGGCCGATACGCAGTATTTT. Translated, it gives CATRTGQGADTQYF.

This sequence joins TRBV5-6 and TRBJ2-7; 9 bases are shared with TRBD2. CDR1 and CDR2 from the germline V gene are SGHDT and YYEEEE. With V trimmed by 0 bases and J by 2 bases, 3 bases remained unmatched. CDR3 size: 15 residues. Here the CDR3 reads CASSLDGTSPYEQYV. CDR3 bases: TGTGCCAGCAGCTTGGACGGGACTAGCCCCTACGAGCAGTACGTC.

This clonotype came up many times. The CDR3 nucleotides are TGTGCCAGCAGACCCAGCCGTGAGGGTGAAAAACTGTTTTTT. It is translated as CASRPSREGEKLFF. J is TRBJ1-4 and V is TRBV14; D is unresolved. CDR1 SGHDN and CDR2 FVKESK come from the germline V gene. Between the trimmed V and J ends, which lost 6 bases and 7 bases, there was a span of 15 bases. This CDR3 spans 14 amino acids. Variable domain in full (rest from reference TRBV14 and TRBJ1-4): EAGVTQFPSHSVIEKGQTVTLRCDPISGHDNLYWYRRVMGKEIKFLLHFVKESKQDESGMPNNRFLAERTGGTYSTLKVQPAELEDSGVYFCASRPSREGEKLFFGSGTQLSVL.

The CDR3 protein is CATSDPTGYGANVLTF. As DNA, the CDR3 is TGTGCCACCAGTGACCCAACAGGGTATGGGGCCAACGTCCTGACTTTC. V is TRBV24-1 and J is TRBJ2-6, with D perhaps matching TRBD1 (6 bases). Germline CDR1 KGHDR, CDR2 SFDVKD. V lost 4 bases, J lost 3 bases, and 12 bases lay in between. The CDR3 is 16 residues long.

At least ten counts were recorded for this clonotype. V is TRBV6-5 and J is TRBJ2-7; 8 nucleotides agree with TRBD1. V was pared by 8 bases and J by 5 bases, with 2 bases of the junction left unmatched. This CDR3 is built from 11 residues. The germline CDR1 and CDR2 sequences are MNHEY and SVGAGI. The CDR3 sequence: CASGQGNEQYF. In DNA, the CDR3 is TGTGCCAGCGGACAGGGCAACGAGCAGTACTTC.

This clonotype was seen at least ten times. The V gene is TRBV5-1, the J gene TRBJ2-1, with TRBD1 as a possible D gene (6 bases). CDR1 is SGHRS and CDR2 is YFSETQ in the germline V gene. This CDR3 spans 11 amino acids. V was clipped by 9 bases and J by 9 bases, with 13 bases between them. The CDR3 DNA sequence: TGCGCCACCAGGGGATCAGGTGAGCAGTTCTTC. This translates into CATRGSGEQFF.

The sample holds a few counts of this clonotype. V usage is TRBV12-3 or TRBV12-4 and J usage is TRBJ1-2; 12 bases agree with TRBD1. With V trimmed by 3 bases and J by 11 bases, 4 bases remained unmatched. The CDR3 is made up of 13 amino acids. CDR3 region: CASSFRDRGRYTF. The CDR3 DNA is TGTGCCAGCAGTTTTAGGGACAGGGGGCGTTACACCTTC.

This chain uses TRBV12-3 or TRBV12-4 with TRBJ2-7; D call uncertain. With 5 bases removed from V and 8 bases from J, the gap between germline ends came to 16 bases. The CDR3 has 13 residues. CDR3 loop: CASSPGSPGKQYF. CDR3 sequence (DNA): TGTGCCAGCAGTCCCGGGTCGCCTGGCAAGCAGTACTTC.

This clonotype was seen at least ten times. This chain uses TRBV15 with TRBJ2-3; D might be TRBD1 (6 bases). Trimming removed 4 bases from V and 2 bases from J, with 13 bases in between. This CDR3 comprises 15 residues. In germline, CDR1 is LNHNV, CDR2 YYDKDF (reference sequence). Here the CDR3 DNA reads TGTGCCACCAGCAACCACCGGGACAACACAGATACGCAGTATTTT. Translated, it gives CATSNHRDNTDTQYF.

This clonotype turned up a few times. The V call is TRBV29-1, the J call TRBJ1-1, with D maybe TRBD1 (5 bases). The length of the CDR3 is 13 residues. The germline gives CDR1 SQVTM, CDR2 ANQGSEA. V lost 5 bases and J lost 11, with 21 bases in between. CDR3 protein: CSVLIVQGGIAFF. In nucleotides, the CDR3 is TGCAGCGTTTTGATTGTCCAGGGTGGGATTGCTTTCTTT.

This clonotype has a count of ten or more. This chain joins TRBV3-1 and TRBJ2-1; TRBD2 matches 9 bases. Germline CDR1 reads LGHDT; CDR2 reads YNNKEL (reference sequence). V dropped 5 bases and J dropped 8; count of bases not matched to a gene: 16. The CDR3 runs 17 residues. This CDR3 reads CASSSKDGGRGWHEQFF. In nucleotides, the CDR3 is TGTGCCAGCAGCTCCAAGGACGGCGGGAGGGGTTGGCATGAGCAGTTCTTC.

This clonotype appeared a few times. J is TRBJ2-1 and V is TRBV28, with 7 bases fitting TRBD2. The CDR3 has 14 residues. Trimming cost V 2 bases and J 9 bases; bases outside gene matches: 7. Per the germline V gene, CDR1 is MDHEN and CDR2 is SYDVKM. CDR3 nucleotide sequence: TGTGCCAGCAGTTTAAGGCGGGAGCAAAGTGAGCAGTTCTTC. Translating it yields CASSLRREQSEQFF.

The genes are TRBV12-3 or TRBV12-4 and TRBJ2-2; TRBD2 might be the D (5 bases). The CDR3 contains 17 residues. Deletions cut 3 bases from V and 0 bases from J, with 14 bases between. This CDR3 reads CASSFGKQSPNTGELFF. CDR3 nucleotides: TGTGCCAGCAGTTTCGGGAAACAATCGCCGAACACCGGGGAGCTGTTTTTT.

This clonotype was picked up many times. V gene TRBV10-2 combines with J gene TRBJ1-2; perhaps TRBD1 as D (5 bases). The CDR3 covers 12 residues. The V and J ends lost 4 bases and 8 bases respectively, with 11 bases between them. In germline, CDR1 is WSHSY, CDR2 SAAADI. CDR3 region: CASSVGTVGYTF. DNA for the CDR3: TGCGCCAGCAGTGTAGGGACCGTCGGCTACACCTTC.

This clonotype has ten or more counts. The CDR3 loop is CSAIPGQVVEQYF. DNA for the CDR3: TGCAGTGCTATTCCGGGACAGGTGGTCGAGCAGTACTTC. The chain links TRBV20-1 to TRBJ2-7; 8 bases align to TRBD1. The V gene end was trimmed by 4 bases and the J gene end by 6 bases; junction bases not matched to a gene: 8. The germline V gene encodes CDR1 DFQATT and CDR2 SNEGSKA (reference sequence). This CDR3 is built from 13 residues.

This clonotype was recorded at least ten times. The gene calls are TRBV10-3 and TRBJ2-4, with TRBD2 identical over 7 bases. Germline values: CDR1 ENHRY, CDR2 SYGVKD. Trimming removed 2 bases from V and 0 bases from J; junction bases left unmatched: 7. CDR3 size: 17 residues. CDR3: CAISERLAMIAKNIQYF. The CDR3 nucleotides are TGTGCCATCAGTGAGCGACTAGCTATGATAGCCAAAAACATTCAGTACTTC.

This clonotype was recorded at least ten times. The CDR3 reads CASSFFRGNYEQYF. CDR3 DNA: TGTGCCAGCAGTTTTTTCCGCGGCAACTACGAGCAGTACTTC. V is TRBV12-3 or TRBV12-4 and J is TRBJ2-7; no reliable D call. This CDR3 has 14 residues. The V end lost 3 bases, the J end lost 3 bases, and 12 bases lay between the germline ends.